These 12 T cell receptor beta chains share one sample of origin, sequenced in a study of cytomegalovirus exposure and HLA in healthy donors. The PCR employed 60 Vbeta primers together with 13 Jbeta primers. The protocol was immunoSEQ multiplex PCR, while the TCRdb copy is restricted to in-frame clones and leaves out a portion. The table lists fewer than 150,000 clones, 82% of them singletons. Sequencing was performed on PBMCs. The receptors originated from a woman between 18 and 29 years old in good health and CMV-seronegative.

The chain is built from TRBV30 and TRBJ1-6; tentative D call: TRBD1 (5 bases). Trimming removed 1 base at V and 9 bases at J, with 13 bases between. This CDR3 is 14 amino acids long. Germline V gene data show CDR1 as GTSNPN and CDR2 as SVGIG (reference sequence). The chain's CDR3 is CAWSATGGGSPLHF. The CDR3 DNA sequence: TGTGCCTGGAGTGCTACAGGCGGCGGTTCACCCCTCCACTTT. Based on the CDR3 plus reference TRBV30 and TRBJ1-6, the full variable domain is SQTIHQWPATLVQPVGSPLSLECTVEGTSNPNLYWYRQAAGRGLQLLFYSVGIGQISSEVPQNLSASRPQDRQFILSSKKLLLSDSGFYLCAWSATGGGSPLHFGNGTRLTVT.

The chain combines TRBV29-1 with TRBJ1-4, with 8 bases that match TRBD1. Unmatched junction bases numbered 3, after V lost 4 bases and J lost 2 bases. The CDR3 spans 14 residues. Germline lookup yields CDR1 SQVTM and CDR2 ANQGSEA. This chain's CDR3 is CSVGRTGTNEKLFF. CDR3 in DNA: TGCAGCGTTGGTCGGACAGGGACTAATGAAAAACTGTTTTTT.

The genes are TRBV6-1 and TRBJ1-1; TRBD1 matches 11 bases. CDR3 length: 14 residues. V trimming: 6 bases; J trimming: 7 bases; junction bases outside the gene matches: 7. Germline CDR1 reads MNHNS; CDR2 reads SASEGT. CDR3 sequence reads: CASRPDRGRDEAFF. The CDR3, as DNA: TGTGCCAGCAGGCCGGACAGGGGGCGGGATGAAGCTTTCTTT.

The chain employs TRBV19 and TRBJ1-2; D call uncertain. Trimming took 1 base from V and 3 from J, leaving 9 bases between them. This CDR3 has 14 amino acids. CDR1 LNHDA and CDR2 SQIVND come from the germline V gene (reference sequence). The CDR3 nucleotides are TGTGCCAGTAGTATAGGCGCCGGGGACTATGGCTACACCTTC. This codes for CASSIGAGDYGYTF.

V and J are TRBV6-6 and TRBJ1-2; TRBD1 agrees at 8 bases. Trimming removed 8 bases from V and 4 bases from J; junction bases left unmatched: 6. The CDR3 spans 13 residues. Germline CDR1 MNHNY, CDR2 SVGAGI (reference sequence). Written as DNA, the CDR3 is TGTGCCAGCGACGGGGGACAGGTCTATGGCTACACCTTC. Residues: CASDGGQVYGYTF.

The chain joins TRBV30 to TRBJ2-5; D is perhaps TRBD2 (7 bases). V shed 3 bases and J shed 0 bases, with 17 bases lying between them. The CDR3 is 16 amino acids. The germline V gene encodes CDR1 GTSNPN and CDR2 SVGIG (reference sequence). CDR3 nucleotide sequence: TGTGCCTGGAGAGGGGGGGTGGGGCCGTACCAAGAGACCCAGTACTTC. Its protein is CAWRGGVGPYQETQYF.

In its sample, this clone was seen once. The chain is built from TRBV29-1 and TRBJ2-2, with 8 bases that match TRBD1. Trimming cost V 6 bases and J 7 bases; bases outside gene matches: 10. Germline V gene lookup returns CDR1 SQVTM and CDR2 ANQGSEA. The CDR3 length is 14 residues. The CDR3 coding sequence is TGCAGCGTGGCCTCCCGACAGGGGTACGGGGAGCTGTTTTTT. Translation: CSVASRQGYGELFF.

This sequence joins TRBV4-2 and TRBJ1-2; D is uncertain. Trimming took 5 bases from V and 8 from J, leaving 15 bases between them. There are 13 residues in the CDR3. The germline V gene has CDR1 LGHNA and CDR2 YNFKEQ. The CDR3 sequence is CASSYGVRGGYTF. The CDR3 region has the DNA TGTGCCAGCAGCTACGGGGTTCGAGGAGGCTACACCTTC.

The V and J genes are TRBV9 and TRBJ2-5, with TRBD2 matching over 10 bases. Trimming took 7 bases from V and 1 from J; bases not matched to a gene: 10. The CDR3 has 16 residues. Per the germline V gene, CDR1 is SGDLS and CDR2 is YYNGEE. In DNA, the CDR3 is TGTGCCAGCGGAGGGGGGAAGCGGGGGGGCCAAGAGACCCAGTACTTC. Translating it yields CASGGGKRGGQETQYF.

This rearrangement joins TRBV7-2 to TRBJ2-2; 10 nucleotides agree with TRBD2. The CDR3 has 16 amino acids. CDR1 and CDR2 (germline): SGHTA, FQGNSA. V lost 4 bases, J lost 1 base, and 3 bases stayed unmatched. The CDR3 DNA is TGTGCCAGCAGCTCTATAGCGGGGGGGAACACCGGGGAGCTGTTTTTT. The encoded protein is CASSSIAGGNTGELFF.

This clone was seen more than once but under ten times. This chain links TRBV6-1 with TRBJ1-2, with D uncertain. Trimming took off 7 bases at V and 3 bases at J, with 9 bases between the two ends. The germline gives CDR1 MNHNS, CDR2 SASEGT. CDR3 size: 12 residues. CDR3 in DNA: TGTGCCAGCACACAGCTCGACTATGGCTACACCTTC. Translating it yields CASTQLDYGYTF.

This rearrangement joins TRBV5-1 to TRBJ1-3, with TRBD1 matching over 7 bases. The trim removed 6 bases at V and 0 bases at J, leaving 6 bases unmatched. The CDR3 is made up of 15 amino acids. In germline, CDR1 is SGHRS, CDR2 YFSETQ. CDR3 in DNA: TGCGCCAGCAACCCGGGGACAGCCTCTGGAAACACCATATATTTT. Translated, it gives CASNPGTASGNTIYF.